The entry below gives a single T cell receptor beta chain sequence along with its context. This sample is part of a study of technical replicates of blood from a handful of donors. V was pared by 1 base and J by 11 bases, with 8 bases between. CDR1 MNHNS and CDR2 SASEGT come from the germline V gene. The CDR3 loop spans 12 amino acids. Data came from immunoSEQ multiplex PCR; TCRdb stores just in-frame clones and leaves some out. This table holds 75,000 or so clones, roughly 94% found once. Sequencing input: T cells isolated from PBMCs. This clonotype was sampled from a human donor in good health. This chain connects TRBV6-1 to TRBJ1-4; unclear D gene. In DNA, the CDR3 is TGTGCCAGCAGTGAAGGGCAGATGAAACTGTTTTTT. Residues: CASSEGQMKLFF.